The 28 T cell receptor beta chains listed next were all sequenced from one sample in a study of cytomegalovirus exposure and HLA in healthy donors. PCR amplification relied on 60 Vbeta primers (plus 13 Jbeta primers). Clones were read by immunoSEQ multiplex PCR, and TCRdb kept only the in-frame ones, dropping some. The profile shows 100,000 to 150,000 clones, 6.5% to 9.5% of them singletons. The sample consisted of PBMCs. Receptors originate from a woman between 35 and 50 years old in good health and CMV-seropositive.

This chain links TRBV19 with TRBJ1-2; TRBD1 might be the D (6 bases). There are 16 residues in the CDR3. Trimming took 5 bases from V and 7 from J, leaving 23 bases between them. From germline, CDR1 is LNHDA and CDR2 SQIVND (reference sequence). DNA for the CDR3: TGTGCCAGTAGTCAAGCCAGGACAGCAGGATATTCTGGCTACACCTTC. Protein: CASSQARTAGYSGYTF.

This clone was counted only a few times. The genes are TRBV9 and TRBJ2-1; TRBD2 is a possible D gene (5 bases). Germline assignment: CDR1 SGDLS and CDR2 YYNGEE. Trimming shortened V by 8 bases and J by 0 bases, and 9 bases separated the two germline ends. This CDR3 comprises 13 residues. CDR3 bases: TGTGCCAGTTCGGGAAGCTCCTACAATGAGCAGTTCTTC. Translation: CASSGSSYNEQFF.

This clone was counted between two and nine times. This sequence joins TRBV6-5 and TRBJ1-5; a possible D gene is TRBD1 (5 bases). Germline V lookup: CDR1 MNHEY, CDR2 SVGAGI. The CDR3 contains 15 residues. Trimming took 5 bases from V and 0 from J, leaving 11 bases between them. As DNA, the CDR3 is TGTGCCAGCAGTCCCCCAGGGATTAGCAATCAGCCCCAGCATTTT. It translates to CASSPPGISNQPQHF.

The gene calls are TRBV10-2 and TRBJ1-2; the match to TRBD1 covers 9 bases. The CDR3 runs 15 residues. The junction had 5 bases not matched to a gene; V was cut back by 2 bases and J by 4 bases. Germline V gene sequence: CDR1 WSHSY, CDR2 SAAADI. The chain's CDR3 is CASSEGTGTFYGYTF. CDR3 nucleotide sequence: TGCGCCAGCAGTGAGGGGACAGGGACTTTCTATGGCTACACCTTC.

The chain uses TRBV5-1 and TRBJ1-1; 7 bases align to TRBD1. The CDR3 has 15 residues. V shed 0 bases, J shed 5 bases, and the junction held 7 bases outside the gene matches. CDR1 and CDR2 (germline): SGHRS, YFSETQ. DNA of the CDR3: TGCGCCAGCAGCTTGGATCAGGGGGTGGGGACTGAAGCTTTCTTT. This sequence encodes CASSLDQGVGTEAFF.

The CDR3 sequence: CASSIRRQLISLSNQPQHF. For the CDR3, the DNA is TGTGCCAGTAGTATTAGGAGACAGCTGATTTCCCTTAGCAATCAGCCCCAGCATTTT. The chain employs TRBV19 and TRBJ1-5; D may be TRBD1 (5 bases). The CDR3 loop spans 19 amino acids. Trimming cost V 3 bases and J 0 bases, with 21 bases left between them. Germline-derived CDR1 and CDR2 are LNHDA and SQIVND (reference sequence).

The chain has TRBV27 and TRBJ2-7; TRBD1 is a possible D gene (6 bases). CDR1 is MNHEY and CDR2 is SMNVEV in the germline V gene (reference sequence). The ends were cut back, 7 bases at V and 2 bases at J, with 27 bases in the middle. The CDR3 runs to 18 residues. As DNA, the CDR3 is TGTGCCAGCACGTCGACTTCTTCCGACAGGAGACTAACCTACGAGCAGTACTTC. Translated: CASTSTSSDRRLTYEQYF.

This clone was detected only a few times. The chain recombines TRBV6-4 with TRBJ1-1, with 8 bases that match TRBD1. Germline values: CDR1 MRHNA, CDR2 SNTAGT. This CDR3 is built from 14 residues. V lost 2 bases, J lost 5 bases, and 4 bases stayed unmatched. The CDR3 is CASSDPDRGTEAFF. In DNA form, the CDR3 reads TGTGCCAGCAGTGACCCCGACAGGGGTACTGAAGCTTTCTTT.

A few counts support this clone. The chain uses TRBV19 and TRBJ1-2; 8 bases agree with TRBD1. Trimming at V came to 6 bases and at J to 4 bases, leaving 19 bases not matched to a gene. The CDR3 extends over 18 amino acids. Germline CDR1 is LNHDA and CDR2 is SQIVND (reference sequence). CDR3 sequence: CASSPITGTGRKFYGYTF. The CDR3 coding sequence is TGTGCCAGTAGCCCAATTACCGGGACAGGCCGAAAATTCTATGGCTACACCTTC.

The DNA for the CDR3 is TGTGCCAGCAGTGAAGCCCTATACTACGAGCAGTACTTC. It yields the protein CASSEALYYEQYF. This chain connects TRBV6-1 to TRBJ2-7; D unresolved. Germline lookup yields CDR1 MNHNS and CDR2 SASEGT. The CDR3 length is 13 residues. The V gene lost 0 bases and the J gene lost 3 bases, with 6 bases spanning the gap.

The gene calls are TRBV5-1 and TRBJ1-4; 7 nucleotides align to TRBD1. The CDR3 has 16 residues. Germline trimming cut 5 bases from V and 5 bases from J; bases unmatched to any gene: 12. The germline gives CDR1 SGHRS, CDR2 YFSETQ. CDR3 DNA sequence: TGCGCCAGCAGATCTACGACGACAGGGTTAAATGAAAAACTGTTTTTT. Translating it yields CASRSTTTGLNEKLFF.

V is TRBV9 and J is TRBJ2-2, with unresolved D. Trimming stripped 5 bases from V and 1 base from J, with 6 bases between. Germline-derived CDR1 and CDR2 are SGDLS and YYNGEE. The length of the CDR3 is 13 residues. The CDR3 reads CASRRENTGELFF. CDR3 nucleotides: TGTGCCAGCAGGCGTGAGAACACCGGGGAGCTGTTTTTT.

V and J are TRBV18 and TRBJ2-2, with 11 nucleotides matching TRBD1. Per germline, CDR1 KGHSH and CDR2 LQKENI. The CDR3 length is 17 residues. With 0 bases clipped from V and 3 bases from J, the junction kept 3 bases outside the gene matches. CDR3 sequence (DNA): TGTGCCAGCTCACCACCGGACAGGGGGCCGGACACCGGGGAGCTGTTTTTT. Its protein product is CASSPPDRGPDTGELFF.

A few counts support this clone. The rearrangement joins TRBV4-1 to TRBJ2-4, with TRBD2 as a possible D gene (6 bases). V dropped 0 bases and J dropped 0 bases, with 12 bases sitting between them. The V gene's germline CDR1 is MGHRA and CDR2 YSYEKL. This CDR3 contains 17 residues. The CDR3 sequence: CASSQDWGGAAKNIQYF. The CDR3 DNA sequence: TGCGCCAGCAGCCAAGACTGGGGCGGGGCAGCCAAAAACATTCAGTACTTC.

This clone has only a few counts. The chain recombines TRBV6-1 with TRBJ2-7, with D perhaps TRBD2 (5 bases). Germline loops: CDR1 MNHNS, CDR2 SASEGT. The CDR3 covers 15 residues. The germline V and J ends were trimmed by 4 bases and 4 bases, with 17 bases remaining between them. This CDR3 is CASSGSDLPRYEQYF. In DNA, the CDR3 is TGTGCCAGCAGTGGCTCGGACTTGCCTCGTTACGAGCAGTACTTC.

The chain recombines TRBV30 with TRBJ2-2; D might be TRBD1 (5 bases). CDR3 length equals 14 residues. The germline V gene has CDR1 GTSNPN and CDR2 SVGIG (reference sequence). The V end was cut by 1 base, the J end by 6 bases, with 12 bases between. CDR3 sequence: CAWSANRGAGELFF. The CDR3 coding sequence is TGTGCCTGGAGTGCTAATAGGGGTGCCGGGGAGCTGTTTTTT.

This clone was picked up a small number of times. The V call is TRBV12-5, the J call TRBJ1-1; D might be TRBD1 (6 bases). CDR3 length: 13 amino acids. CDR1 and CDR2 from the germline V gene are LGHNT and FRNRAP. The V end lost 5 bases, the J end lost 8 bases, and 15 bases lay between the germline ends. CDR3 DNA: TGTGCTAGTGGTCGTACAGGGTTGGGAGAAGCTTTCTTT. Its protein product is CASGRTGLGEAFF.

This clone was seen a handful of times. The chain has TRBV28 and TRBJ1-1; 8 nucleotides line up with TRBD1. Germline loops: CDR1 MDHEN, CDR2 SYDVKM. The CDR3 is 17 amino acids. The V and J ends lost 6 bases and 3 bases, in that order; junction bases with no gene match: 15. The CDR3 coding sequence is TGTGCCAGCAGGGCGGTAGAACAGGGGGGTGAGGACACTGAAGCTTTCTTT. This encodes CASRAVEQGGEDTEAFF.

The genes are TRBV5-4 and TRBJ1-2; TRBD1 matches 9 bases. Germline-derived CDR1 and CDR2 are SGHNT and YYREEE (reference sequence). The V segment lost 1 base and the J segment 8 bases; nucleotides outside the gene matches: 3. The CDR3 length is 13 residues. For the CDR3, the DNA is TGTGCCAGCAGCTTGACAGGGGGCCGGGGCTACACCTTC. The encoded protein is CASSLTGGRGYTF.

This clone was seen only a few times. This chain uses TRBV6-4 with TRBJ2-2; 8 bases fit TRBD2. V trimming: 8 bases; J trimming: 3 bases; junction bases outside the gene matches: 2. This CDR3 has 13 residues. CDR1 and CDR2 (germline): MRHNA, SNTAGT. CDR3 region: CASRGGDTGELFF. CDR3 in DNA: TGTGCCAGCCGGGGGGGAGACACCGGGGAGCTGTTTTTT.

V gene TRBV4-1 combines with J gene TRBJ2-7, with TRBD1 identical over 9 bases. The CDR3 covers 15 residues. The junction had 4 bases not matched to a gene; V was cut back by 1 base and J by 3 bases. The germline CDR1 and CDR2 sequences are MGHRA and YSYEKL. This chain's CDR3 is CASSQVWDRDYEQYF. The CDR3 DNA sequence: TGCGCCAGCAGCCAAGTCTGGGACAGGGACTACGAGCAGTACTTC.

The CDR3 spells CASSGTGAPTKVRTGELFF. In DNA, the CDR3 is TGTGCCAGCTCCGGGACAGGGGCCCCAACGAAAGTACGAACCGGGGAGCTGTTTTTT. This rearrangement joins TRBV9 to TRBJ2-2; 10 positions agree with TRBD1. The J segment lost 5 bases and the V segment lost 7 bases, leaving 20 bases of the junction unmatched. The CDR3 extends over 19 amino acids. Germline assignment: CDR1 SGDLS and CDR2 YYNGEE.

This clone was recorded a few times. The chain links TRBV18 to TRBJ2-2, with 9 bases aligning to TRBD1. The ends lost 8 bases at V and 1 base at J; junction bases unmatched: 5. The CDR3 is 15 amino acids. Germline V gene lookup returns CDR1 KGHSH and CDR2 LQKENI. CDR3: CASAEDRGNTGELFF. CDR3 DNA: TGTGCCAGCGCTGAGGACAGGGGGAACACCGGGGAGCTGTTTTTT.

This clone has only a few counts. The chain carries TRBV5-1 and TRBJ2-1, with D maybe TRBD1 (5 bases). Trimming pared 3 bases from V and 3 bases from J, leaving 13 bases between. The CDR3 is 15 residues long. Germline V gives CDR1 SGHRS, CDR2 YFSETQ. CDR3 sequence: CASSSRTPVYNEQFF. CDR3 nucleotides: TGCGCCAGCAGCTCACGGACACCGGTCTACAATGAGCAGTTCTTC.

Here the CDR3 reads CASSVGENNSPLHF. CDR3 in DNA: TGTGCCAGCAGCGTAGGAGAGAATAATTCACCCCTCCACTTT. The chain carries TRBV9 and TRBJ1-6; D unresolved. CDR3 length equals 14 residues. The germline V gene encodes CDR1 SGDLS and CDR2 YYNGEE. V lost 0 bases and J 5 bases, leaving 6 bases between the germline ends.

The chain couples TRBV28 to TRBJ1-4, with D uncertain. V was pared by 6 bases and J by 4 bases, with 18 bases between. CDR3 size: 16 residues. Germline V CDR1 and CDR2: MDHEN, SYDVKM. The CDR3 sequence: CASRTLEGTRNEKLFF. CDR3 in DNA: TGTGCCAGCAGGACGCTGGAGGGCACCCGTAATGAAAAACTGTTTTTT.

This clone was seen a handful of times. This chain's CDR3 is CASSRTGEGDEQYF. In nucleotides, the CDR3 is TGTGCCAGCAGTCGGACAGGGGAGGGGGACGAGCAGTACTTC. The V gene is TRBV27, the J gene TRBJ2-7, with TRBD1 matching over 9 bases. The CDR3 totals 14 residues. Trimming took 5 bases from V and 5 from J; bases not matched to a gene: 7. Germline assignment: CDR1 MNHEY and CDR2 SMNVEV (reference sequence).

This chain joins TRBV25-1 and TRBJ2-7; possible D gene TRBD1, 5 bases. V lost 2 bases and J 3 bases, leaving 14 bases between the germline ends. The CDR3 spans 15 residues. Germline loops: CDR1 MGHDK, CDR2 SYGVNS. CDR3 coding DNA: TGTGCCAGCAGTGAAAGTGGCAGGGTGTACTACGAGCAGTACTTC. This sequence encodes CASSESGRVYYEQYF.